This passage covers 25 T cell receptor beta chains from one sample sequenced in a study of siplizumab effects on memory and regulatory T cells. This table comes from immunoSEQ multiplex PCR, and its TCRdb copy is limited to in-frame clones, with some not included. The sample has tens of thousands of clones; around 95% are singletons. The source material was naive CD4+ T cells sorted from blood. The origin of the receptors is a human donor in good health.

V is TRBV27 and J is TRBJ2-7; weak D call: TRBD1 (6 bases). V was clipped by 3 bases and J by 4 bases, with 13 bases between them. The CDR3 length is 14 residues. The germline V gene has CDR1 MNHEY and CDR2 SMNVEV (reference sequence). DNA of the CDR3: TGTGCCAGCAGTTTCGGACAGATCGTTTACGAGCAGTACTTC. This codes for CASSFGQIVYEQYF.

This chain uses TRBV7-6 with TRBJ2-2; 8 bases fit TRBD2. This CDR3 region has 16 residues. Germline V CDR1 and CDR2: SGHVS, FNYEAQ. The junction had 7 bases not matched to a gene; V was cut back by 2 bases and J by 5 bases. The CDR3 DNA follows: TGTGCCAGCAGCTTAACGACGGGAGGGCTAACCGGGGAGCTGTTTTTT. This sequence encodes CASSLTTGGLTGELFF. The full variable domain, its missing parts supplied by reference TRBV7-6 and TRBJ2-2, is GAGVSQSPRYKVTKRGQDVALRCDPISGHVSLYWYRQALGQGPEFLTYFNYEAQQDKSGLPNDRFSAERPEGSISTLTIQRTEQRDSAMYRCASSLTTGGLTGELFFGEGSRLTVL.

The rearrangement uses TRBV5-1 and TRBJ1-2; D uncertain. The germline gives CDR1 SGHRS, CDR2 YFSETQ. This CDR3 has 14 amino acids. Trimming removed 5 bases at V and 7 bases at J, with 18 bases between. CDR3 region: CASSSDARSGGYTF. For the CDR3, the DNA is TGCGCCAGCAGTTCGGACGCTAGGTCGGGTGGCTACACCTTC. Based on the CDR3 plus reference TRBV5-1 and TRBJ1-2, the full variable domain is KAGVTQTPRYLIKTRGQQVTLSCSPISGHRSVSWYQQTPGQGLQFLFEYFSETQRNKGNFPGRFSGRQFSNSRSEMNVSTLELGDSALYLCASSSDARSGGYTFGSGTRLTVV.

The J gene is TRBJ1-1, the V gene TRBV28, with D tentatively TRBD1 (5 bases). This CDR3 comprises 14 residues. V was trimmed by 10 bases and J by 3 bases, leaving 18 bases between them. Germline loops: CDR1 MDHEN, CDR2 SYDVKM. CDR3 nucleotide sequence: TGTGCCACCGTCCGGGCGGGGCGGGACACTGAAGCTTTCTTT. Translated: CATVRAGRDTEAFF. The full variable domain, in which reference TRBV28 and TRBJ1-1 provide the parts outside the CDR3, is DVKVTQSSRYLVKRTGEKVFLECVQDMDHENMFWYRQDPGLGLRLIYFSYDVKMKEKGDIPEGYSVSREKKERFSLILESASTNQTSMYLCATVRAGRDTEAFFGQGTRLTVV.

This rearrangement joins TRBV9 to TRBJ2-7; TRBD2 matches 9 bases. J gave up 3 bases and V 0 bases, and 7 bases lay outside the gene matches. Germline V CDR1 and CDR2: SGDLS, YYNGEE. CDR3 length: 16 residues. CDR3 nucleotide sequence: TGTGCCAGCAGCGTAGAAGGGCGGGGGGGCGTCTACGAGCAGTACTTC. It codes for CASSVEGRGGVYEQYF.

This chain joins TRBV4-1 and TRBJ2-7; D might be TRBD2 (5 bases). Germline V CDR1 and CDR2: MGHRA, YSYEKL. The CDR3 has 15 residues. Trimming cost V 1 base and J 3 bases, with 13 bases left between them. The CDR3 DNA is TGCGCCAGCAGCCAAGCGAGGGTGGGGAGCTACGAGCAGTACTTC. It is translated as CASSQARVGSYEQYF.

V usage is TRBV6-6 and J usage is TRBJ2-1; D is perhaps TRBD1 (5 bases). Germline V lookup: CDR1 MNHNY, CDR2 SVGAGI (reference sequence). The CDR3 length is 14 residues. Trimming removed 7 bases from V and 3 bases from J, with 13 bases in between. This chain's CDR3 is CASIQGANYNEQFF. The CDR3 region has the DNA TGTGCCAGCATTCAAGGGGCTAACTACAATGAGCAGTTCTTC.

As concerns this clone: One junction end disagrees with the germline gene, perhaps due to a read error. V is TRBV6-6 and J is TRBJ1-2; tentative D call: TRBD1 (6 bases). CDR1 is MNHNY and CDR2 is SVGAGI in the germline V gene (reference sequence). The CDR3 extends over 13 amino acids. The CDR3 here is CAGRGTEDYGYTF. The CDR3 nucleotides are TGTGCCGGCAGGGGAACGGAGGACTATGGCTACACCTTC.

The chain couples TRBV6-1 to TRBJ2-7, with D perhaps TRBD1 or TRBD2 (6 bases each). In germline, CDR1 is MNHNS, CDR2 SASEGT. The CDR3 runs 10 residues. V dropped 8 bases and J dropped 12 bases, with 14 bases sitting between them. The CDR3 bases are TGTGCCAGCCCTACTAGGGGGGCGTACTTC. This codes for CASPTRGAYF.

The chain recombines TRBV6-6 with TRBJ2-7; D possibly uses TRBD1 or TRBD2 (5 bases each). Germline V gene data show CDR1 as MNHNY and CDR2 as SVGAGI (reference sequence). The V end was cut by 8 bases, the J end by 1 base, with 18 bases between. This CDR3 has 15 amino acids. The CDR3 spells CASRRGGQGSYEQYF. As DNA, the CDR3 is TGTGCCAGCCGAAGGGGCGGGCAAGGGTCCTACGAGCAGTACTTC.

For this clone: At one end the junction does not follow the germline gene, possibly because of a read error. The chain recombines TRBV5-6 with TRBJ1-1; no reliable D call. The CDR3 runs 11 residues. Germline V lookup: CDR1 SGHDT, CDR2 YYEEEE. CDR3 region: CASSLNIEAFF. The CDR3 DNA follows: TGTGCCAGCAGCTTGAACATTGAAGCTTTCTTT.

This chain links TRBV6-5 with TRBJ2-7, with a possible D match to TRBD2 (6 bases). This CDR3 comprises 13 residues. Trimming removed 10 bases at V and 1 base at J, with 14 bases between. Germline assignment: CDR1 MNHEY and CDR2 SVGAGI. CDR3 in amino acids: CATTRERSYEQYF. As DNA, the CDR3 is TGTGCCACCACGCGGGAAAGGTCCTACGAGCAGTACTTC.

The chain has TRBV11-2 and TRBJ2-7, with no clear D. CDR1 is SGHAT and CDR2 is FQNNGV in the germline V gene. The CDR3 loop spans 13 amino acids. Trimming left V 5 bases short and J 4 bases short, with 12 bases between. The CDR3 loop reads CASSTRALYEQYF. The CDR3 nucleotides read TGTGCCAGCAGCACCCGGGCACTTTACGAGCAGTACTTC.

The chain recombines TRBV19 with TRBJ1-4, with 9 positions matching TRBD1. The CDR3 loop spans 14 amino acids. Per germline, CDR1 LNHDA and CDR2 SQIVND (reference sequence). Trimming removed 5 bases from V and 8 bases from J; junction bases left unmatched: 6. CDR3 amino acids: CASSRDREREKLFF. For the CDR3, the DNA is TGTGCCAGTAGTCGGGACAGGGAACGCGAAAAACTGTTTTTT.

The V and J genes are TRBV29-1 and TRBJ1-4, with D perhaps TRBD1 (5 bases). This CDR3 has 14 residues. Germline V lookup: CDR1 SQVTM, CDR2 ANQGSEA. The V gene lost 1 base and the J gene lost 7 bases, with 13 bases spanning the gap. The CDR3 protein is CSVEGPGLGEKLFF. In DNA form, the CDR3 reads TGCAGCGTTGAAGGTCCGGGACTGGGTGAAAAACTGTTTTTT.

The chain links TRBV5-4 to TRBJ1-1, with unresolved D. The CDR3 has 16 residues. Germline V lookup: CDR1 SGHNT, CDR2 YYREEE (reference sequence). Trimming pared 3 bases from V and 2 bases from J, leaving 17 bases between. This chain's CDR3 is CASSSAFTRGNTEAFF. The CDR3 nucleotides read TGTGCCAGCAGCTCCGCTTTCACCCGGGGAAACACTGAAGCTTTCTTT.

This clone was observed a single time. V usage is TRBV19 and J usage is TRBJ2-1; D might be TRBD2 (7 bases). The V gene lost 7 bases and the J gene lost 7 bases, with 20 bases spanning the gap. The CDR3 spans 15 residues. Germline V lookup: CDR1 LNHDA, CDR2 SQIVND (reference sequence). The CDR3 DNA sequence: TGTGCCAGTAAAAGAGCTGGGGGGGGCCAGAATGAGCAGTTCTTC. Translated, it gives CASKRAGGGQNEQFF.

The rearrangement links TRBV28 to TRBJ2-7; 9 nucleotides align to TRBD2. With V trimmed by 5 bases and J by 0 bases, 8 bases remained unmatched. The CDR3 contains 16 residues. CDR1 and CDR2 from the germline V gene are MDHEN and SYDVKM. As DNA, the CDR3 is TGTGCCAGCAGTCAGAAGCGGGGGGTAAGCTCCTACGAGCAGTACTTC. Amino acids: CASSQKRGVSSYEQYF.

V gene TRBV19 combines with J gene TRBJ1-4; D gene uncertain. Germline CDR1 LNHDA, CDR2 SQIVND (reference sequence). The length of the CDR3 is 15 residues. The ends were cut back, 1 base at V and 0 bases at J, with 6 bases in the middle. The CDR3 loop reads CASSIGGPTNEKLFF. CDR3 nucleotide sequence: TGTGCCAGTAGTATAGGCGGCCCAACTAATGAAAAACTGTTTTTT.

The rearrangement links TRBV2 to TRBJ1-6; 10 bases agree with TRBD1. The CDR3 length is 16 residues. Germline-derived CDR1 and CDR2 are SNHLY and FYNNEI. V gave up 7 bases and J gave up 4 bases; unmatched junction bases: 7. This CDR3 is CASIDRGRRYNSPLHF. Written as DNA, the CDR3 is TGTGCCAGCATTGACAGGGGGCGAAGGTATAATTCACCCCTCCACTTT.

V is TRBV7-3 and J is TRBJ1-4; D not resolved. CDR3 length: 15 residues. Trimming took 4 bases from V and 8 from J, leaving 17 bases between them. CDR1 and CDR2 (germline): SGHTA, FQGTGA. The CDR3 here is CASSCPRAILEKLFF. The CDR3 bases are TGTGCCAGCAGCTGCCCGAGGGCGATCCTCGAAAAACTGTTTTTT.

V is TRBV23-1 and J is TRBJ1-5; the D is unclear. TRBV23-1 is labeled an ORF, and its function is uncertain. The CDR3 has 15 amino acids. V lost 0 bases to trimming and J lost 6 bases, with 12 bases between them. CDR3 in amino acids: CASSQSVGGGQPQHF. Written as DNA, the CDR3 is TGCGCCAGCAGTCAATCTGTAGGAGGCGGTCAGCCCCAGCATTTT.

V is TRBV10-2 and J is TRBJ2-5, with D possibly TRBD1 on 5 matching bases. The end of the DNA aligns better with TRBJ2-7, so the J call may be wrong. Germline CDR1 and CDR2: WSHSY and SAAADI. CDR3 length: 15 amino acids. The CDR3 sequence is CASSDRWGRTYEQYF. In nucleotides, the CDR3 is TGCGCCAGCAGTGATAGATGGGGCAGGACGTACGAGCAGTACTTC.

The J gene is TRBJ2-5, the V gene TRBV5-1, with TRBD2 matching over 10 bases. Germline V gene lookup returns CDR1 SGHRS and CDR2 YFSETQ. This CDR3 comprises 16 residues. Trimming removed 4 bases from V and 1 base from J; junction bases left unmatched: 7. The CDR3 DNA reads TGCGCCAGCAGCCACATAGCGGGGGGACTCCAAGAGACCCAGTACTTC. Translation gives CASSHIAGGLQETQYF.

The gene calls are TRBV2 and TRBJ2-7; the D gene is possibly TRBD1 (6 bases). The CDR3 extends over 13 amino acids. Germline lookup yields CDR1 SNHLY and CDR2 FYNNEI. Trimming took off 7 bases at V and 0 bases at J, with 10 bases between the two ends. The CDR3 loop reads CASMRGSSYEQYF. The DNA for the CDR3 is TGTGCCAGCATGAGGGGGAGCTCCTACGAGCAGTACTTC.